This is a list of T cell receptor beta chains from one sample in a study of T cell changes during pregnancy in multiple sclerosis. Sequencing used immunoSEQ multiplex PCR; TCRdb keeps in-frame clones, though not all of them. Of about 36,000 clones listed, 70% to 90% are singletons. The material was CD4+ T cells from peripheral blood mononuclear cells, obtained in the first trimester of pregnancy. These receptors all come from a female donor with multiple sclerosis, enrolled in a pregnancy study. The CDR3 runs from the conserved cysteine through the conserved F or W. The D gene is left open where the match is weak.

TRBV6-1	TRBD1	TRBJ1-3	TGTGCCAGCAGTGAAACAGGGGCTGGAAACACCATATATTTT	CASSETGAGNTIYF
TRBV19	NA	TRBJ1-4	TGTGCCAGTAGGCCTTCGGGGTCTAATGAAAAACTGTTTTTT	CASRPSGSNEKLFF
TRBV30	TRBD1	TRBJ1-2	TGTGCCTGGAGTACATCGACAGGGGGGTTCAATGGCTACACCTTC	CAWSTSTGGFNGYTF
TRBV11-2	TRBD2	TRBJ2-7	TGTGCCAGCAGCCGGGGGGGGACCTCCTACGAGCAGTACTTC	CASSRGGTSYEQYF
TRBV6-5	NA	TRBJ1-1	TGTGCCAGCAGCCAAGCGCGGGGGGGGAACACTGAAGCTTTCTTT	CASSQARGGNTEAFF
TRBV7-2	TRBD1	TRBJ1-2	TGTGCCAGCAGCTTAGTGGGACAGGGGGGGGGCTACACCTTC	CASSLVGQGGGYTF
TRBV9	NA	TRBJ1-2	TGTGCCAGCAGCGTAGCGGGGGTGGGAGGCTACACCTTC	CASSVAGVGGYTF
TRBV10-3	NA	TRBJ2-1	TGTGCCATTCAAGGGGTGGCCAATGAGCAGTTCTTC	CAIQGVANEQFF
TRBV27	TRBD1	TRBJ2-7	TGTGCCAGCAGCATTAAAGGACAGGGGGTAAGCTACGAGCAGTACTTC	CASSIKGQGVSYEQYF
TRBV5-4	TRBD1	TRBJ1-1	TGTGCCAGCAGCTTCGAGCTCAGGGACAGGGTCGGTGAAGCTTTCTTT	CASSFELRDRVGEAFF
TRBV28	NA	TRBJ2-7	TGTGCCAGCAGTTTTCAGGGGTGGGAGCAGTACTTC	CASSFQGWEQYF